The rows below give T cell receptor beta chains drawn from one sample of a study of blood T cell repertoires in COVID-19. This table comes from immunoSEQ multiplex PCR, and its TCRdb copy is limited to in-frame clones, with some not included. This sample carries some 240,000 clones, about 87% of them seen once, and the ten largest clones take about 3.4%. Material: PBMCs or T cells enriched from blood (not recorded which). The receptors were gathered from a woman in her forties who had been exposed to COVID-19. Each CDR3 is given with its conserved first and last residue. Each record gives: J gene, V gene, CDR3 protein.

j_call: TRBJ1-4
v_call: TRBV28
cdr3_aa: CASRRQGDTGKLFF

j_call: TRBJ2-1
v_call: TRBV9
cdr3_aa: CASSVAGLPEQFF

j_call: TRBJ1-3
v_call: TRBV19
cdr3_aa: CASSARAEGNTIYF

j_call: TRBJ2-4
v_call: TRBV10-3
cdr3_aa: CASGRGQDIQYF

j_call: TRBJ1-2
v_call: TRBV30
cdr3_aa: CAWSGTGNGYTF

j_call: TRBJ1-1
v_call: TRBV4-3
cdr3_aa: CASSQNHWQGPLNTEAFF

j_call: TRBJ2-2
v_call: TRBV19
cdr3_aa: CASSLPGVGELFF

j_call: TRBJ1-3
v_call: TRBV28
cdr3_aa: CAVQGNTIYF

j_call: TRBJ2-2
v_call: TRBV6-5
cdr3_aa: CASSYGGVATGELFF

j_call: TRBJ1-2
v_call: TRBV6-4
cdr3_aa: CASSDSGTPAGGYTF

j_call: TRBJ2-7
v_call: TRBV4-2
cdr3_aa: CASSPGLADSLYEQYF

j_call: TRBJ2-1
v_call: TRBV7-3
cdr3_aa: CASSLRLAGGNEQFF

j_call: TRBJ2-5
v_call: TRBV4-2
cdr3_aa: CASSQGTSGHLVAQYF

j_call: TRBJ2-7
v_call: TRBV6-5
cdr3_aa: CASGERGLSYEQYF

j_call: TRBJ1-5
v_call: TRBV19
cdr3_aa: CASSTLQGAGLQPQHF

j_call: TRBJ2-6
v_call: TRBV7-8
cdr3_aa: CASSFVRGTGANVLTF

j_call: TRBJ1-2
v_call: TRBV3-1/TRBV3-2
cdr3_aa: CASSQAEPEGYTF

j_call: TRBJ1-6
v_call: TRBV27
cdr3_aa: CASMDRGGSPLHF

j_call: TRBJ2-2
v_call: TRBV28
cdr3_aa: CASSQGQGRTGELFF

j_call: TRBJ2-6
v_call: TRBV4-2
cdr3_aa: CASSQRMGSGANVLTF

j_call: TRBJ2-1
v_call: TRBV6-5
cdr3_aa: CASSFRGHEQFF

j_call: TRBJ1-6
v_call: TRBV28
cdr3_aa: CASSFGGGIQRSPLHF

j_call: TRBJ1-5
v_call: TRBV6-5
cdr3_aa: CASSPQGTGNQPQHF

j_call: TRBJ2-2
v_call: TRBV7-2
cdr3_aa: CASTLGGTRELFF

j_call: TRBJ2-3
v_call: TRBV9
cdr3_aa: CASGEEDRHVRDTQYF

j_call: TRBJ1-1
v_call: TRBV28
cdr3_aa: CATLIPGAGAFF

j_call: TRBJ1-2
v_call: TRBV6-5
cdr3_aa: CASTKGALWYGYTF

j_call: TRBJ2-1
v_call: TRBV3-1/TRBV3-2
cdr3_aa: CASSQEGTSGDLAGPFF

j_call: TRBJ2-2
v_call: TRBV7-3
cdr3_aa: CASSLTLAGASNTGELFF

j_call: TRBJ1-1
v_call: TRBV5-1
cdr3_aa: CASRIPGASTEAFF

j_call: TRBJ1-5
v_call: TRBV4-1
cdr3_aa: CASSQQDRSFQPQHF

j_call: TRBJ1-2
v_call: TRBV5-1
cdr3_aa: CASSRAGLNYGYTF

j_call: TRBJ2-5
v_call: TRBV4-1
cdr3_aa: CASSQSVDRPETQYF

j_call: TRBJ2-5
v_call: TRBV7-2
cdr3_aa: CASSLVGLAGGPTMETQYF

j_call: TRBJ2-5
v_call: TRBV24-1
cdr3_aa: CATSDPTGGDYF

j_call: TRBJ1-1
v_call: TRBV19
cdr3_aa: CAINPPGQVKAFF

j_call: TRBJ2-5
v_call: TRBV7-2
cdr3_aa: CASSFGLLQETQYF